The next 3 T cell receptor beta chains were all read from a single sample in a study of metastatic and nonmetastatic thyroid tumors (dated by TCRdb to about 2020). Before undergoing thyroid surgery, none of the patients had been given any kind of treatment. The receptor library was made with PCR. Sequencing took place on an Illumina HiSeq 4000. TCRdb took the public reads, trimmed them with fastp at Q25, ran MiXCR for clone calling and kept in-frame beta chains. For this sample the table gives about 33,000 clones, of which over 15% were detected only once. 4.5% to 5.5% of the sample comes from the top ten. Sequenced: blood. These receptor sequences come from a female donor with papillary thyroid cancer or a benign thyroid nodule (not recorded which). Some clones in this sample may be carry-over from other donors' samples.

This clone has a handful of counts. The genes are TRBV2 and TRBJ2-7; D is undetermined. Germline V gene data show CDR1 as SNHLY and CDR2 as FYNNEI. The CDR3 contains 10 residues. V was pared by 8 bases and J by 4 bases, with 6 bases between. CDR3 protein: CASSVYEQYF. The CDR3 DNA reads TGTGCCAGCTCGGTGTACGAGCAGTACTTC.

This clone was counted between two and nine times. The gene calls are TRBV28 and TRBJ2-7; D is unclear. CDR1 is MDHEN and CDR2 is SYDVKM in the germline V gene. V was cut by 4 bases and J by 4 bases, with 11 bases left in between. This CDR3 contains 13 residues. CDR3 in amino acids: CASSSCMGYEQYF. CDR3 coding DNA: TGTGCCAGCAGTTCCTGCATGGGTTACGAGCAGTACTTC.

As for this clone: A much larger clone differs by one base, so this may be a read error. V usage is TRBV9 and J usage is TRBJ2-5, with 7 bases that match TRBD2. Germline V gives CDR1 SGDLS, CDR2 YYNGEE. This CDR3 contains 15 residues. V shed 4 bases and J 0 bases; nucleotides not matched to a gene: 6. DNA of the CDR3: TGTGCCAGCAGCCCGCTAGCGGAGAACCAAGAGACCCAGTACTTC. Protein: CASSPLAENQETQYF.